Below are 28 T cell receptor beta chains sequenced from a single sample in a study of identical twins. Each CDR3 protein is one row after TCRdb ran MiXCR on the 5' RACE reads. The sample gives around 160,000 distinct CDR3 sequences, 3.5% of which show up once; 8% to 8.5% is in the top ten. The sample taken for sequencing was memory T cells sorted from blood. These receptors all come from a man younger than 30 in good health.

This clonotype was seen repeatedly, ten times or more. The chain's CDR3 is CASSVRDRSGSPLHF. The CDR3, as DNA: TGTGCCAGCAGCGTAAGGGACAGAAGTGGCTCACCCCTCCACTTT. The chain recombines TRBV9 with TRBJ1-6, with 7 bases lining up with TRBD1. With V trimmed by 1 base and J by 10 bases, 8 bases remained unmatched. Germline V CDR1 and CDR2: SGDLS, YYNGEE. This CDR3 has 15 amino acids. The full variable domain, rest sourced from reference TRBV9 and TRBJ1-6, is DSGVTQTPKHLITATGQRVTLRCSPRSGDLSVYWYQQSLDQGLQFLIQYYNGEERAKGNILERFSAQQFPDLHSELNLSSLELGDSALYFCASSVRDRSGSPLHFGNGTRLTVT.

This clonotype appeared many times. This sequence joins TRBV7-8 and TRBJ2-1; D possibly matches TRBD1 or TRBD2 (5 bases each). V lost 5 bases, J lost 5 bases, and 31 bases lay in between. The CDR3 contains 20 residues. Germline lookup yields CDR1 SGHVS and CDR2 FQNEAQ. CDR3 region: CASSTNFKKSRDAQDNEQFF. In DNA, the CDR3 is TGTGCCAGCAGCACCAATTTCAAAAAAAGCCGGGACGCGCAGGACAATGAGCAGTTCTTC.

This clonotype has ten or more counts. V and J are TRBV5-4 and TRBJ2-1; 7 bases match TRBD2. This CDR3 region has 17 residues. Trimming took 0 bases from V and 12 from J; bases not matched to a gene: 18. Germline V lookup: CDR1 SGHNT, CDR2 YYREEE (reference sequence). CDR3 in DNA: TGTGCCAGCAGCTTGGCCAACGGGCGGGAGCCCCTAAGCGGGCAGTTCTTC. It encodes CASSLANGREPLSGQFF. The full variable domain, completed using reference TRBV5-4 and TRBJ2-1, is ETGVTQSPTHLIKTRGQQVTLRCSSQSGHNTVSWYQQALGQGPQFIFQYYREEENGRGNFPPRFSGLQFPNYSSELNVNALELDDSALYLCASSLANGREPLSGQFFGPGTRLTVL.

This clonotype was observed many times. J is TRBJ1-5 and V is TRBV20-1; tentatively, D is TRBD1 (6 bases). Germline V gene data show CDR1 as DFQATT and CDR2 as SNEGSKA (reference sequence). The V end lost 1 base, the J end lost 3 bases, and 16 bases lay between the germline ends. The CDR3 totals 16 residues. CDR3 nucleotide sequence: TGCAGTGCTAGAGCCCCCCGACAGGTGCCCAATCAGCCCCAGCATTTT. It codes for CSARAPRQVPNQPQHF.

This clonotype was counted ten times or more. The chain couples TRBV12-3 or TRBV12-4 to TRBJ2-2; 7 bases match TRBD1. The CDR3 has 17 residues. Unmatched junction bases numbered 14, after V lost 4 bases and J lost 6 bases. This CDR3 is CASSSPLVGGVAGELFF. The DNA of the CDR3 is TGTGCCAGCAGTTCCCCCTTGGTAGGGGGCGTCGCCGGGGAGCTGTTTTTT.

There are many counts of this clonotype. J is TRBJ1-4 and V is TRBV28; D remains ambiguous. CDR1 is MDHEN and CDR2 is SYDVKM in the germline V gene. The CDR3 is 14 amino acids. V lost 9 bases and J 0 bases, leaving 11 bases between the germline ends. CDR3 in amino acids: CASTDGSTNEKLFF. For the CDR3, the DNA is TGTGCCAGTACCGACGGTTCAACTAATGAAAAACTGTTTTTT.

This clonotype has ten or more counts. J is TRBJ1-1 and V is TRBV29-1, with 7 positions matching TRBD1. The CDR3 spans 14 residues. Germline lookup yields CDR1 SQVTM and CDR2 ANQGSEA. The CDR3 region is CSDSDRPIGTEAFF. DNA for the CDR3: TGCAGTGATTCGGACAGGCCTATCGGCACTGAAGCTTTCTTT.

This clonotype was counted many times. V gene TRBV11-2 combines with J gene TRBJ1-2; TRBD1 is a possible D gene (5 bases). Trimming pared 2 bases from V and 6 bases from J, leaving 10 bases between. Germline V lookup: CDR1 SGHAT, CDR2 FQNNGV. This CDR3 region has 13 residues. For the CDR3, the DNA is TGTGCCAGCAGCTTATCAGGGAACCATGGCTACACCTTC. Its protein is CASSLSGNHGYTF.

This clonotype was picked up many times. The CDR3 region is CASSFGRNGELFF. The CDR3 DNA reads as TGTGCCAGCAGCTTCGGACGTAACGGGGAGCTGTTTTTT. The chain links TRBV7-2 to TRBJ2-2, with no clear D. Germline V gene sequence: CDR1 SGHTA, CDR2 FQGNSA. With 3 bases removed from V and 7 bases from J, the gap between germline ends came to 9 bases. The CDR3 runs to 13 residues. Full variable domain (remainder filled in from reference TRBV7-2 and TRBJ2-2): GAGVSQSPSNKVTEKGKDVELRCDPISGHTALYWYRQSLGQGLEFLIYFQGNSAPDKSGLPSDRFSAERTGGSVSTLTIQRTQQEDSAVYLCASSFGRNGELFFGEGSRLTVL.

Only a few counts were recorded for this clonotype. The chain carries TRBV29-1 and TRBJ1-2, with 7 bases matching TRBD1. This CDR3 comprises 14 residues. CDR1 and CDR2 (germline): SQVTM, ANQGSEA. J gave up 1 base and V 7 bases, and 9 bases lay outside the gene matches. The CDR3 DNA reads as TGCAGCGATCGGGACAGACGATATAACTATGGCTACACCTTC. Its protein product is CSDRDRRYNYGYTF.

This clonotype was seen repeatedly, ten times or more. The V gene is TRBV29-1, the J gene TRBJ1-1, with 10 bases identical to TRBD1. CDR3 size: 12 residues. The germline V gene encodes CDR1 SQVTM and CDR2 ANQGSEA. J gave up 5 bases and V 4 bases, and 1 base lay outside the gene matches. CDR3 DNA: TGCAGCGTTGGGGACAGGGGTACTGAAGCTTTCTTT. Amino acids: CSVGDRGTEAFF.

This clonotype was observed at least ten times. The chain carries TRBV7-9 and TRBJ2-7; 9 nucleotides align to TRBD2. From germline, CDR1 is SEHNR and CDR2 FQNEAQ (reference sequence). V lost 5 bases to trimming and J lost 6 bases; unmatched junction nucleotides: 8. There are 14 residues in the CDR3. CDR3 coding DNA: TGTGCCAGCAGCCTAATGGGACTAGCTGTCGAGCAGTACTTC. Encoded protein: CASSLMGLAVEQYF.

This clonotype has ten or more counts. The rearrangement joins TRBV12-3 or TRBV12-4 to TRBJ2-2, with D unresolved. Trimming took off 2 bases at V and 1 base at J, with 11 bases between the two ends. This CDR3 has 16 amino acids. The CDR3 DNA reads as TGTGCCAGCAGTTTATGGCTCGCTCGGAACACCGGGGAGCTGTTTTTT. This codes for CASSLWLARNTGELFF.

This clonotype was seen many times. This chain uses TRBV20-1 with TRBJ1-6, with D possibly matching TRBD1 (6 bases). CDR3 length: 14 amino acids. Trimming removed 4 bases from V and 6 bases from J, with 13 bases in between. Germline loops: CDR1 DFQATT, CDR2 SNEGSKA (reference sequence). Written as DNA, the CDR3 is TGCAGTGCTAAACGAGGGGGGGGTAATTCACCCCTCCACTTT. Protein product: CSAKRGGGNSPLHF.

This clonotype was counted many times. This rearrangement joins TRBV5-1 to TRBJ1-1; D ambiguous. CDR1 and CDR2 from the germline V gene are SGHRS and YFSETQ. V lost 0 bases, J lost 5 bases, and 11 bases lay in between. The CDR3 has 14 amino acids. The CDR3 is CASSLGAGRTEAFF. Here the CDR3 DNA reads TGCGCCAGCAGCTTGGGTGCTGGAAGGACTGAAGCTTTCTTT.

This clonotype was picked up many times. This rearrangement joins TRBV6-5 to TRBJ2-1; perhaps TRBD2 as D (6 bases). Germline V gene lookup returns CDR1 MNHEY and CDR2 SVGAGI. The CDR3 is made up of 15 amino acids. Trimming took 11 bases from V and 0 from J, leaving 17 bases between them. DNA of the CDR3: TGTGCCCACCCAGCTAGCGCCCCCTCCTACAATGAGCAGTTCTTC. The encoded protein is CAHPASAPSYNEQFF.

This clonotype occurred many times. The chain is built from TRBV13 and TRBJ2-1, with no clear D. The CDR3 sequence is 14 residues long. CDR1 and CDR2 from the germline V gene are PRHDT and FYEKMQ (reference sequence). Trimming shortened V by 5 bases and J by 6 bases, and 14 bases separated the two germline ends. The DNA of the CDR3 is TGTGCCAGCAGCGAGGCCCCAAATTTCAATGAGCAGTTCTTC. This translates into CASSEAPNFNEQFF.

The sample holds many counts of this clonotype. The V and J genes are TRBV20-1 and TRBJ2-1; no definite D call. Germline V gives CDR1 DFQATT, CDR2 SNEGSKA (reference sequence). V lost 7 bases, J lost 0 bases, and 16 bases lay in between. This CDR3 has 15 residues. This CDR3 reads CSGLSRLSSYNEQFF. In DNA form, the CDR3 reads TGCAGTGGACTCTCGCGCCTGAGCTCCTACAATGAGCAGTTCTTC.

In this sample, this clonotype turned up many times. V and J are TRBV20-1 and TRBJ2-1; 10 positions agree with TRBD2. There are 14 residues in the CDR3. The ends lost 1 base at V and 10 bases at J; junction bases unmatched: 7. CDR1 is DFQATT, CDR2 SNEGSKA, per germline (reference sequence). The CDR3, as DNA: TGCAGTGCTAGAGGCTACGGGACTAGCGTAGAGCAGTTCTTC. It specifies CSARGYGTSVEQFF.

This clonotype was found many times. The V call is TRBV5-1, the J call TRBJ2-1; possibly TRBD1 for D (6 bases). V was pared by 2 bases and J by 9 bases, with 12 bases between. This CDR3 comprises 13 residues. The germline CDR1 and CDR2 sequences are SGHRS and YFSETQ. The CDR3 here is CASSLNQGTEQFF. The CDR3 coding sequence is TGCGCCAGCAGCTTAAATCAGGGGACTGAGCAGTTCTTC. Based on the CDR3 plus reference TRBV5-1 and TRBJ2-1, the full variable domain is KAGVTQTPRYLIKTRGQQVTLSCSPISGHRSVSWYQQTPGQGLQFLFEYFSETQRNKGNFPGRFSGRQFSNSRSEMNVSTLELGDSALYLCASSLNQGTEQFFGPGTRLTVL.

This clonotype has at least ten counts. The DNA for the CDR3 is TGTGCCAGCAGTCCGGGACTAGCGGGAGGAAAGGTAGAGACCCAGTACTTC. This codes for CASSPGLAGGKVETQYF. J is TRBJ2-5 and V is TRBV12-3 or TRBV12-4; 15 nucleotides match TRBD2. V was pared by 5 bases and J by 4 bases, with 8 bases of the junction left unmatched. This CDR3 contains 17 residues.

There are many counts of this clonotype. The chain is built from TRBV7-2 and TRBJ2-7, with 7 bases matching TRBD2. Germline V gene lookup returns CDR1 SGHTA and CDR2 FQGNSA. The CDR3 covers 13 residues. J lost 4 bases, V lost 0 bases, and 0 bases had no gene match. CDR3 DNA sequence: TGTGCCAGCAGCTTAGCGCGGGGGTACGAGCAGTACGTC. It specifies CASSLARGYEQYV.

In its sample, this clonotype was seen many times. This CDR3 is CSARRPPQFF. The CDR3 DNA reads TGCAGTGCTAGACGTCCCCCCCAGTTCTTC. J is TRBJ2-1 and V is TRBV20-1; D is unresolved. V was shortened by 2 bases and J by 13 bases, with 9 bases between the two germline ends. The CDR3 sequence is 10 residues long. Germline V CDR1 and CDR2: DFQATT, SNEGSKA (reference sequence).

In its sample, this clonotype was seen a few times. The chain carries TRBV6-1 and TRBJ1-6; no firm D call. The CDR3 has 20 amino acids. Deletions cut 4 bases from V and 2 bases from J, with 24 bases between. Germline values: CDR1 MNHNS, CDR2 SASEGT. The CDR3 nucleotides read TGTGCCAGCAGTGCGAAGAGGTCGGCACCGAGTATCCCCTATAATTCACCCCTCCACTTT. As protein: CASSAKRSAPSIPYNSPLHF.

The sample holds a few counts of this clonotype. The chain carries TRBV4-2 and TRBJ1-1; D not resolved. Germline assignment: CDR1 LGHNA and CDR2 YNFKEQ. The CDR3 consists of 16 residues. Trimming cost V 3 bases and J 1 base, with 15 bases left between them. CDR3 bases: TGTGCCAGCAGCCATAACCTTGGGGAACAGAACACTGAAGCTTTCTTT. Translated, it gives CASSHNLGEQNTEAFF.

This clonotype was observed a few times. This chain joins TRBV28 and TRBJ2-7; 9 nucleotides agree with TRBD1. This CDR3 spans 14 amino acids. Trimming cost V 6 bases and J 5 bases; bases outside gene matches: 8. The germline gives CDR1 MDHEN, CDR2 SYDVKM. The CDR3 DNA follows: TGTGCCAGCAGAAAGGGGGACAGGGCCCACGAGCAGTACTTC. This gives the protein CASRKGDRAHEQYF.

This clonotype appeared many times. V usage is TRBV29-1 and J usage is TRBJ2-5, with D tentatively TRBD2 (6 bases). V shed 4 bases and J shed 5 bases, with 11 bases lying between them. Germline V gene data show CDR1 as SQVTM and CDR2 as ANQGSEA. The CDR3 is 12 residues long. The CDR3 bases are TGCAGCGTTGGACCCGCGGGGGAGACCCAGTACTTC. Its protein is CSVGPAGETQYF.

This clonotype was observed at least ten times. The chain carries TRBV27 and TRBJ2-7; TRBD1 aligns across 7 bases. Germline values: CDR1 MNHEY, CDR2 SMNVEV (reference sequence). This CDR3 has 14 amino acids. Trimming at V came to 9 bases and at J to 0 bases, leaving 8 bases not matched to a gene. The DNA of the CDR3 is TGTGCCAGTAAGCCGGGACAGAGCTCCTACGAGCAGTACGTC. Its translation: CASKPGQSSYEQYV.